The 8 T cell receptor beta chains below come from one sample, sequenced in a study of control samples from healthy donors and cancer patients. The data were produced by immunoSEQ multiplex PCR, yet TCRdb's version contains in-frame clones alone and is incomplete. Among about 130,000 clones listed, around 94% were seen once. Sequencing was performed on PBMCs. All receptors derive from a man aged 60 to 75 with colorectal cancer.

The genes are TRBV6-5 and TRBJ1-5; TRBD1 agrees at 10 bases. Germline V gives CDR1 MNHEY, CDR2 SVGAGI. Trimming removed 8 bases from V and 1 base from J; junction bases left unmatched: 5. This CDR3 spans 15 amino acids. CDR3 residues: CASRLDRGSNQPQHF. In DNA, the CDR3 is TGTGCCAGCCGCTTGGACAGGGGGAGCAATCAGCCCCAGCATTTT.

This sequence joins TRBV5-1 and TRBJ1-2; D gene unclear. The germline V gene has CDR1 SGHRS and CDR2 YFSETQ. CDR3 length equals 13 residues. V was clipped by 4 bases and J by 3 bases, with 10 bases between them. The CDR3 coding sequence is TGCGCCAGCAGCCCGGGCGAGGACTATGGCTACACCTTC. Translated: CASSPGEDYGYTF.

This clone was observed a single time. The V gene is TRBV12-5, the J gene TRBJ2-7; the D gene is possibly TRBD1 (5 bases). Germline CDR1 is LGHNT and CDR2 is FRNRAP. Trimming took off 9 bases at V and 5 bases at J, with 20 bases between the two ends. The CDR3 length is 14 residues. The CDR3, as DNA: TGTGCTAGGGACCCTAGGCAGGACACCCACGAGCAGTACTTC. Translated: CARDPRQDTHEQYF.

The rearrangement links TRBV5-8 to TRBJ1-5, with a weak D call TRBD1 (6 bases). Trimming shortened V by 2 bases and J by 4 bases, and 13 bases separated the two germline ends. Per germline, CDR1 SGHTS and CDR2 YDEGEE. The CDR3 contains 15 residues. The CDR3, as DNA: TGTGCCAGCAGCTTTACAGGGACCCCGAATCAGCCCCAGCATTTT. As protein: CASSFTGTPNQPQHF.

This chain joins TRBV21-1 and TRBJ1-5; TRBD1 was called by the table and not checked on the DNA. TRBV21-1 is an annotated pseudogene. The CDR3 has 19 amino acids. CDR3: CASSNRQGAPSINNQPQHF. For the CDR3, the DNA is TGTGCCAGCAGCAATCGACAGGGGGCCCCTTCCATCAATAATCAGCCCCAGCATTTT.

This clone has a handful of counts. The gene calls are TRBV6-6 and TRBJ1-6, with 10 bases matching TRBD1. V trimming: 2 bases; J trimming: 10 bases; junction bases outside the gene matches: 5. This CDR3 has 15 amino acids. Germline V lookup: CDR1 MNHNY, CDR2 SVGAGI (reference sequence). This CDR3 is CASSYEGQGISPLHF. The CDR3 bases are TGTGCCAGCAGTTACGAGGGACAGGGGATCTCACCCCTCCACTTT.

The CDR3 protein is CASSVASLNTGELFF. The CDR3 DNA reads TGTGCCAGCAGCGTAGCTTCGCTCAACACCGGGGAGCTGTTTTTT. The V and J genes are TRBV9 and TRBJ2-2; no clear D gene. Germline values: CDR1 SGDLS, CDR2 YYNGEE. The CDR3 runs to 15 residues. The ends were cut back, 0 bases at V and 2 bases at J, with 8 bases in the middle.

The genes are TRBV27 and TRBJ2-2; 8 bases line up with TRBD1. This CDR3 is 16 amino acids long. The trim removed 6 bases at V and 6 bases at J, leaving 12 bases unmatched. The germline CDR1 and CDR2 sequences are MNHEY and SMNVEV (reference sequence). CDR3 nucleotides: TGTGCCAGCAGACCCGAGACAGGGGATGTGTCCGGGGAGCTGTTTTTT. Protein: CASRPETGDVSGELFF.